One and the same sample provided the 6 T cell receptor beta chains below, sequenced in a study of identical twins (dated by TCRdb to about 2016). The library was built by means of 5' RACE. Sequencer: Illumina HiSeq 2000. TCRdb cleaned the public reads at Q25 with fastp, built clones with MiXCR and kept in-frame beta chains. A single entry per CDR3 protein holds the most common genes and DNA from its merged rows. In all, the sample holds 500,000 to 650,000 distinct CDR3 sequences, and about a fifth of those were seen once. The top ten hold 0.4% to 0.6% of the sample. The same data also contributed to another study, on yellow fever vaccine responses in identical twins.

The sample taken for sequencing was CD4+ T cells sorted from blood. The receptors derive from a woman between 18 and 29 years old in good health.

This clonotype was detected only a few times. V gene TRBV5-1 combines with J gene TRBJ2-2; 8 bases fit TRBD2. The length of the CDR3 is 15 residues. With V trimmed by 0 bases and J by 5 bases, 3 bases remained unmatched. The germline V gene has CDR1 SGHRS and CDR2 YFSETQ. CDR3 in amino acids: CASSLASGRTGELFF. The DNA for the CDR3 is TGCGCCAGCAGCTTGGCAAGCGGGAGAACCGGGGAGCTGTTTTTT. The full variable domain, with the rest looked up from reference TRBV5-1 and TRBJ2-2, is KAGVTQTPRYLIKTRGQQVTLSCSPISGHRSVSWYQQTPGQGLQFLFEYFSETQRNKGNFPGRFSGRQFSNSRSEMNVSTLELGDSALYLCASSLASGRTGELFFGEGSRLTVL.

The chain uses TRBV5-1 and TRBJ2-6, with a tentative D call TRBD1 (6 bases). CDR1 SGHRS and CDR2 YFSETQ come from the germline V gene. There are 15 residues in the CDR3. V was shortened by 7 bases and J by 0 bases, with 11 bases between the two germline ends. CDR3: CASGKGGSGANVLTF. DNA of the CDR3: TGCGCCAGCGGCAAAGGGGGCTCTGGGGCCAACGTCCTGACTTTC.

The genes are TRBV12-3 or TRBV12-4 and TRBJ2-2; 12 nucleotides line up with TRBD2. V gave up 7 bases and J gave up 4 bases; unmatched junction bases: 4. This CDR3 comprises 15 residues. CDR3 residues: CASILAGGSTGELFF. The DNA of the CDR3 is TGTGCCAGCATACTAGCGGGGGGCTCCACCGGGGAGCTGTTTTTT.

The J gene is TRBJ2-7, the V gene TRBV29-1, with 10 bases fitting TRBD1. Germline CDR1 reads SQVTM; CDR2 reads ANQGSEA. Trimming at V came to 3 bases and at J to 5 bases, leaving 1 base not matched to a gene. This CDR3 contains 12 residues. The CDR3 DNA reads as TGCAGCGTTGATGGGACAGGGGACGAGCAGTACTTC. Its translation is CSVDGTGDEQYF.

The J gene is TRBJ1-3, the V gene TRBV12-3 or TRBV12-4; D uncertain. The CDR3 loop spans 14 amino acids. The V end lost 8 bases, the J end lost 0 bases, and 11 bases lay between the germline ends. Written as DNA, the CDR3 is TGTGCCAGCGATGACTCCGGCTCTGGAAACACCATATATTTT. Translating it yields CASDDSGSGNTIYF.

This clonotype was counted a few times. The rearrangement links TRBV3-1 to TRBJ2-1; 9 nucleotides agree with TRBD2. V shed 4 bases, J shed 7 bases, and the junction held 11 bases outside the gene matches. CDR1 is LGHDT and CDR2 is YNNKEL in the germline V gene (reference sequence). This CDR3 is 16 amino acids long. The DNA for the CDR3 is TGTGCCAGCAGCCCCCTCTTTGTAAGCGGGAGGAATGAGCAGTTCTTC. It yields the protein CASSPLFVSGRNEQFF.